This T cell receptor (beta chain) was documented in a study of identical twins. General study results and limits: Invariant populations such as MAIT and iNKT cells could partly muddle zero-insertion analyses.

V lost 6 bases, J lost 7 bases, and 9 bases lay in between. The CDR3 has 11 residues. In germline, CDR1 is MDHEN, CDR2 SYDVKM. The donor group consisted entirely of healthy Caucasians. Template switching, a step in the protocol, added a universal primer site, and cDNA carried unique molecular identifiers. TCRdb re-derived calls from the 5' RACE reads in MiXCR, one entry per CDR3 protein. The data hold around 1.7 million distinct CDR3 sequences, with under 35% observed a single time. A word on this clonotype: The antigen is undetermined.

The chain carries TRBV28 and TRBJ2-5; D is unclear. The specimen was cord blood. This receptor was taken from a newborn girl in good health. CDR3 protein: CASRDVATQYF. CDR3 sequence (DNA): TGTGCCAGCAGGGACGTAGCGACCCAGTACTTC.